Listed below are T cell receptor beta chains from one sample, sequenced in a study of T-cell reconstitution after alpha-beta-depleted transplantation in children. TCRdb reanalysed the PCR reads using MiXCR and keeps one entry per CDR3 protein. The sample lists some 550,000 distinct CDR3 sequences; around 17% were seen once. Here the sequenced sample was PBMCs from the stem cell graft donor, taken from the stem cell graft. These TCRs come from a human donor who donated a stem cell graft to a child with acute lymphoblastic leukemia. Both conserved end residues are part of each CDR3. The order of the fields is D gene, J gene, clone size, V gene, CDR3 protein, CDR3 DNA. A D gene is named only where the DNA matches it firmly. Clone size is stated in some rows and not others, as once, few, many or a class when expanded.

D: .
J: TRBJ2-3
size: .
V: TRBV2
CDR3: CASSVRDSDTQYF
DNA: TGTGCCAGCAGCGTTAGAGACTCAGATACGCAGTATTTT

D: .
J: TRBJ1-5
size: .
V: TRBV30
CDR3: CAWSVQSGDNQPQHF
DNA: TGTGCCTGGAGTGTACAATCAGGGGACAATCAGCCCCAGCATTTT

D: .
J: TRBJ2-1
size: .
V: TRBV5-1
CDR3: CASSLAGVGSYNEQFF
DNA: TGCGCCAGCAGCTTGGCCGGGGTTGGCTCCTACAATGAGCAGTTCTTC

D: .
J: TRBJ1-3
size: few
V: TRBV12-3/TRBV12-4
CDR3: CASSSGTRMISGNTIYF
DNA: TGTGCCAGCAGTTCCGGGACACGGATGATCTCTGGAAACACCATATATTTT

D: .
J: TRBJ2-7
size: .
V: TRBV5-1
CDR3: CASSLVVAGAVEQYF
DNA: TGCGCCAGCAGCTTGGTTGTCGCAGGGGCAGTCGAGCAGTACTTC

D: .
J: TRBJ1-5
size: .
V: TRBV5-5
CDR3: CASSWGPGASNQPQHF
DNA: TGTGCCAGCAGCTGGGGTCCGGGCGCCAGCAATCAGCCCCAGCATTTT

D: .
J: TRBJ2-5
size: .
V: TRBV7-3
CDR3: CASSFVGGQETQYF
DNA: TGTGCCAGCAGTTTTGTAGGGGGGCAAGAGACCCAGTACTTC

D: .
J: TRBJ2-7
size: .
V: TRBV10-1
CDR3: CASSEDYLEQYF
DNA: TGCGCCAGCAGTGAGGACTACCTCGAGCAGTACTTC

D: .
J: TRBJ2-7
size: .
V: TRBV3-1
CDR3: CASSLGTTSTYEQYF
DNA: TGTGCCAGCAGCCTTGGGACGACCTCTACGTACGAGCAGTACTTC

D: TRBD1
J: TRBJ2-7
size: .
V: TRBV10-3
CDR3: CAISGPDRGAYEQYF
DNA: TGTGCCATCAGTGGCCCGGACAGGGGCGCCTACGAGCAGTACTTC

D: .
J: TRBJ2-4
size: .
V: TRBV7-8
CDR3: CASSLVERIQYF
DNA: TGTGCCAGCAGCTTAGTTGAACGGATTCAGTACTTC

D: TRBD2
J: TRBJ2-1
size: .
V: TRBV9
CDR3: CASSVVGTSGHNEQFF
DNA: TGTGCCAGCAGCGTAGTCGGGACTAGCGGACACAATGAGCAGTTCTTC

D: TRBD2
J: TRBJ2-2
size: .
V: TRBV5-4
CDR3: CASSSGTSTPGELFF
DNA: TGTGCCAGCAGCTCCGGGACTAGCACGCCCGGGGAGCTGTTTTTT

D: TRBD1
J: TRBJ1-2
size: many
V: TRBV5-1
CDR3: CASSPDRAWYGYTF
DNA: TGCGCCAGCAGCCCGGACAGGGCATGGTATGGCTACACCTTC

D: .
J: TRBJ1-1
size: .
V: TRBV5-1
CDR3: CASSLGIGGNTEAFF
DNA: TGCGCCAGCAGCTTGGGTATCGGGGGCAACACTGAAGCTTTCTTT

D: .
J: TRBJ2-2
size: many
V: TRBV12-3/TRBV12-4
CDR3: CASHRRAGTGELFF
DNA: TGTGCCAGCCACCGCAGGGCGGGCACCGGGGAGCTGTTTTTT

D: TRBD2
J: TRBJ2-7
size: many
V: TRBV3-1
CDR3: CASSPRGDEQYF
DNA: TGTGCCAGCAGCCCCCGGGGGGACGAGCAGTACTTC

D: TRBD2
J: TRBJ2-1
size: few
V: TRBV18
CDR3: CASSPPGTSGVNEQFF
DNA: TGTGCCAGCTCACCGCCCGGGACTAGCGGGGTCAATGAGCAGTTCTTC

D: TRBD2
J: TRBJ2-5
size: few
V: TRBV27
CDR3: CASSPSGRALETQYF
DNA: TGTGCCAGCTCTCCTAGCGGGAGGGCCCTCGAGACCCAGTACTTC

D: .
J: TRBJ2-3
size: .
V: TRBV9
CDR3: CASSVAGFVDTQYF
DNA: TGTGCCAGCAGCGTAGCGGGGTTCGTAGATACGCAGTATTTT

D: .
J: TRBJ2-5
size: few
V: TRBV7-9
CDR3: CASSLVKGETQYF
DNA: TGTGCCAGCAGCTTAGTAAAAGGAGAGACCCAGTACTTC

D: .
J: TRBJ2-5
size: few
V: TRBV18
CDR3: CASSRELGGETQYF
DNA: TGTGCCAGCTCACGGGAGCTAGGAGGAGAGACCCAGTACTTC

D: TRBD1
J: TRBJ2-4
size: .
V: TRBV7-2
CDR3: CASSRQGNIQYF
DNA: TGTGCCAGCAGTCGACAGGGAAACATTCAGTACTTC

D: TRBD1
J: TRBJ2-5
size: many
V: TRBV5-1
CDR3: CASSRGQGRETQYF
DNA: TGCGCCAGCAGTCGCGGACAGGGCAGAGAGACCCAGTACTTC

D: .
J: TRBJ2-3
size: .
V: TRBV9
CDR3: CASSVSVGTDTQYF
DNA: TGTGCCAGCAGCGTGTCTGTGGGTACAGATACGCAGTATTTT

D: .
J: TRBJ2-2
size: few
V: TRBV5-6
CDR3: CASSLYISNTGELFF
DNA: TGTGCCAGCAGCTTGTATATATCGAACACCGGGGAGCTGTTTTTT

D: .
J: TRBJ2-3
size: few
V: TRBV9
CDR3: CASSYLPSRTDTQYF
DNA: TGTGCCAGCTCCTACCTCCCTAGCCGAACAGATACGCAGTATTTT

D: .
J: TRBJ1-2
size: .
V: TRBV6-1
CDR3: CASSESGYGYTF
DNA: TGTGCCAGCAGTGAGTCGGGGTATGGCTACACCTTC

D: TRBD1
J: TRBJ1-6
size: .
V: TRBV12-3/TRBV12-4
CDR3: CASSLDRAGNSPLHF
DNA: TGTGCCAGCAGTTTGGACAGGGCTGGGAATTCACCCCTCCACTTT

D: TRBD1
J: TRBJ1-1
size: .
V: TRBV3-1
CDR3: CASSYAGGWDTEAFF
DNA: TGTGCCAGCAGCTACGCAGGGGGCTGGGACACTGAAGCTTTCTTT

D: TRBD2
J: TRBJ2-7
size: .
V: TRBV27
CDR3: CAGSWTSSHEQYF
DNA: TGTGCCGGCAGCTGGACTAGCAGCCACGAGCAGTACTTC

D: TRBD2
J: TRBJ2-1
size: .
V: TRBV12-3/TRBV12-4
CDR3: CASRAGTSGSAQFF
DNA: TGTGCCAGCAGGGCCGGGACTAGCGGGAGTGCGCAGTTCTTC

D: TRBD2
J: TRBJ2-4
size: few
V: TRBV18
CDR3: CASSSLPRTSGSWVAKNIQYF
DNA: TGTGCCAGCTCATCACTACCCAGGACTAGCGGGAGCTGGGTAGCCAAAAACATTCAGTACTTC

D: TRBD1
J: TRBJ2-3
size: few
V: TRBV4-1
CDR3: CASSQEPGGMRSTDTQYF
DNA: TGCGCCAGCAGCCAAGAGCCAGGGGGCATGAGAAGCACAGATACGCAGTATTTT

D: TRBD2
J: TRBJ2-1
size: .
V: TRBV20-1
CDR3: CSAYFPGTSGSNEQFF
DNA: TGCAGTGCTTACTTCCCCGGGACTAGCGGGAGTAATGAGCAGTTCTTC

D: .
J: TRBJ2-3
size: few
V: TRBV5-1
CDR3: CASSLMALASTDTQYF
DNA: TGCGCCAGCAGCTTGATGGCCCTAGCTAGCACAGATACGCAGTATTTT

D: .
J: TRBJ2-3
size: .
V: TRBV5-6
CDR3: CASSLPSGITDTQYF
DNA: TGTGCCAGCAGCTTGCCTTCGGGTATAACAGATACGCAGTATTTT

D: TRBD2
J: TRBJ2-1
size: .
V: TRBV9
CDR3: CASSARTSGRAGYNEQFF
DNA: TGTGCCAGCAGCGCCCGGACTAGCGGGAGGGCTGGGTACAATGAGCAGTTCTTC

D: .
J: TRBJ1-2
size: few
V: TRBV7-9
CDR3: CASSSPDRSNYGYTF
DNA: TGTGCCAGCAGCTCGCCCGACAGATCTAACTATGGCTACACCTTC

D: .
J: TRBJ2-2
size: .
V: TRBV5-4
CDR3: CASSLSGYTGELFF
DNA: TGTGCCAGCAGCTTGTCTGGGTATACCGGGGAGCTGTTTTTT

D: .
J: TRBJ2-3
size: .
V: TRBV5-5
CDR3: CASSLQPINTDTQYF
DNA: TGTGCCAGCAGCTTGCAACCGATAAACACAGATACGCAGTATTTT

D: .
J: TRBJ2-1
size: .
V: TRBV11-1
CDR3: CASSLPEERHPTTSILKQFF
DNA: TGTGCCAGCAGCCTCCCGGAAGAGCGTCACCCAACCACCTCTATCTTGAAGCAGTTCTTC

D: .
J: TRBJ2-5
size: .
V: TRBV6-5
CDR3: CASSYLSDGETQYF
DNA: TGTGCCAGCAGTTACTTATCAGACGGGGAGACCCAGTACTTC

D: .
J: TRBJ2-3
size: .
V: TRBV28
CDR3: CATGGTDTQYF
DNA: TGTGCGACGGGAGGCACAGATACGCAGTATTTT

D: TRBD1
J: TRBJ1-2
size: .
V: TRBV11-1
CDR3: CASTYNFFRRQGWDYGYTF
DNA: TGTGCCAGCACGTACAACTTCTTCAGGAGACAGGGATGGGACTATGGCTACACCTTC

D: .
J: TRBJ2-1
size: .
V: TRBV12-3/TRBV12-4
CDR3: CASSLGAVPSHEQFF
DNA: TGTGCCAGCAGTTTAGGAGCGGTTCCTAGCCATGAGCAGTTCTTC

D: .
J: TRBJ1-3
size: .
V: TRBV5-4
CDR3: CASSFLAENTIYF
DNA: TGTGCCAGCAGCTTTTTGGCGGAGAACACCATATATTTT

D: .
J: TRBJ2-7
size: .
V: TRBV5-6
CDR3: CASSPITSLSYEQYF
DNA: TGTGCCAGCAGCCCAATCACTTCCCTATCCTACGAGCAGTACTTC

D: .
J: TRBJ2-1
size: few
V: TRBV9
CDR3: CASSVAGREQFF
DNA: TGTGCCAGCAGCGTAGCGGGTCGGGAGCAGTTCTTC

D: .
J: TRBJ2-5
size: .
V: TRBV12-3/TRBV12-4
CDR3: CASSAKGTAQYF
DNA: TGTGCCAGCAGTGCCAAAGGGACGGCCCAGTACTTC

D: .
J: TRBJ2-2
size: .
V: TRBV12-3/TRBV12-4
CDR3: CASSLQKANTGELFF
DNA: TGTGCCAGCAGTTTGCAGAAAGCTAACACCGGGGAGCTGTTTTTT